This T cell receptor beta chain is drawn from a study of CD8 T cells in ankylosing spondylitis (dated by TCRdb to 2016 to 2017). Study-wide context: The study set out to find disease-linked TCR variants by profiling T cell receptor beta repertoires in ankylosing spondylitis patients and healthy donors. The full study cohort comprised 25 ankylosing spondylitis patients and some 100 healthy donors. Peripheral blood was sampled, and synovial fluid was also collected from ankylosing spondylitis patients. Broad study findings and their caveats: The disease-linked clones had a CD8+ phenotype and were found at relatively low frequencies in peripheral blood. Blood from ankylosing spondylitis patients appeared to be characterized by a TCR beta motif made up of several highly homologous amino acid variants. Some motif variants were previously reported in synovial fluid and blood of reactive arthritis patients, suggesting common disease-initiation mechanisms. Significant enrichment of the disease-linked clones was reported in matched synovial fluid samples from ankylosing spondylitis patients.

The sample was run on an Illumina HiSeq 2500. Quantitative 5'-RACE with molecular barcodes was the method used to prepare the TCR beta libraries. The source study handled its data this way. A new computational method based on a probabilistic model of VDJ rearrangement was used to identify disease-linked TCR variants. TCRdb reanalyzed the raw reads on its own, using fastp at Q25 for trimming and MiXCR for clone calling, and kept in-frame beta chains. Rows with one shared CDR3 protein collapse into an entry with the most common genes and DNA. These V and J calls rely on TCRdb rather than the paper's analysis. Here the sample has 30,000 to 45,000 distinct CDR3 sequences; over 10% occur a single time. The ten top clones hold 32% of the sample. The germline V gene provides CDR1 LGHNA and CDR2 YSLEER. The CDR3 has 16 amino acids, counting the end cysteine and phenylalanine. Only the CDR3 region is kept as DNA, spanning 48 bases read in frame from base 1. V lost 4 bases and J lost 0 bases; the stretch between them is 10 bases long.

Synovial fluid samples were paired with blood samples taken from the same ankylosing spondylitis patients. This clonotype was counted at least ten times. Its antigen is currently not known. No clone much larger than this one lies a single base away; base qualities are absent. This TCR derives from a male donor with ankylosing spondylitis. Specimen: synovial fluid, either unsorted or a sorted T cell fraction (not recorded which). The chain is assembled from TRBV4-3 and TRBJ2-6; no D segment can be confidently identified. The nucleotides read TGCGCCAGCAGCCCCTTTGGGGTCTCTGGGGCCAACGTCCTGACTTTC. The resulting protein is CASSPFGVSGANVLTF.